The source of this T cell receptor beta chain is a study of cytomegalovirus exposure and HLA in healthy donors. This clone was counted between two and nine times. Its specificity is unknown. 13 Jbeta primers and 60 Vbeta primers were used for the PCR. Sequencing used immunoSEQ multiplex PCR; TCRdb keeps in-frame clones, though not all of them. The sample carries 100,000 or so clones, roughly 15% recorded once. Overall study results and limits: An apparent linkage of common viral pathogens to several of the most significant clusters emerged in a later analysis.

The CDR3 extends over 12 amino acids. From germline, CDR1 is MGHDK and CDR2 SYGVNS. Trimming removed 5 bases from V and 1 base from J, with 5 bases in between. This TCR derives from a female donor in good health and CMV-seronegative. The sequencing sample was made of PBMCs. The genes are TRBV25-1 and TRBJ2-5; D might be TRBD2 (5 bases). The CDR3 is CASSLAQETQYF. As DNA, the CDR3 is TGTGCCAGCAGTCTAGCCCAAGAGACCCAGTACTTC.